A single sample gave rise to the 11 T cell receptor beta chains below, sequenced in a study of CD8+ T cells in alopecia areata. It was cDNA, reverse transcribed from extracted RNA, that served as the sequencing template. This table comes from immunoSEQ multiplex PCR, and its TCRdb copy is limited to in-frame clones, with some not included. The sample contains 140,000 or so clones, around 49% of which appear only once. Sequencing used CD4+ T cells sorted from blood, obtained at week 0. These receptors were obtained from a human donor with alopecia areata.

Here the CDR3 DNA reads TGTGCCTGGAGTAGGACGGGAGGGCGAGATACGCAGTATTTT. This codes for CAWSRTGGRDTQYF. The V and J genes are TRBV30 and TRBJ2-3; 8 nucleotides agree with TRBD2. In germline, CDR1 is GTSNPN, CDR2 SVGIG (reference sequence). The CDR3 runs 14 residues. Unmatched junction bases numbered 6, after V lost 2 bases and J lost 5 bases.

This clone was counted once. The gene calls are TRBV28 and TRBJ2-2; no firm D call. The CDR3 extends over 16 amino acids. Germline V gene data show CDR1 as MDHEN and CDR2 as SYDVKM. V dropped 3 bases and J dropped 4 bases, with 15 bases sitting between them. The CDR3 loop reads CASSFPVGRGTGELFF. The CDR3 coding sequence is TGTGCCAGCAGTTTCCCCGTTGGACGAGGCACCGGGGAGCTGTTTTTT.

The rearrangement links TRBV29-1 to TRBJ2-1, with a possible D match to TRBD1 (5 bases). Germline-derived CDR1 and CDR2 are SQVTM and ANQGSEA. CDR3 length: 14 residues. V was shortened by 7 bases and J by 4 bases, with 17 bases between the two germline ends. This chain's CDR3 is CSGPGQGLYNEQFF. The CDR3 DNA follows: TGCAGCGGACCAGGGCAGGGCCTTTACAATGAGCAGTTCTTC.

The rearrangement joins TRBV29-1 to TRBJ2-5, with D uncertain. V lost 4 bases to trimming and J lost 2 bases, with 5 bases between them. This CDR3 comprises 11 residues. Germline V gene lookup returns CDR1 SQVTM and CDR2 ANQGSEA. The DNA for the CDR3 is TGCAGCGTTGCTCCTCAAGAGACCCAGTACTTC. Protein sequence: CSVAPQETQYF.

CDR3 bases: TGTGCCAGCAATGAAGGGGAGGAACAGTTCTTC. This gives the protein CASNEGEEQFF. This chain connects TRBV7-9 to TRBJ2-1; tentatively, D is TRBD2 (6 bases). This CDR3 has 11 amino acids. Germline V gene data show CDR1 as SEHNR and CDR2 as FQNEAQ (reference sequence). The germline V and J ends were trimmed by 7 bases and 13 bases, with 14 bases remaining between them.

There are a few counts of this clone. The V call is TRBV29-1, the J call TRBJ2-1, with unresolved D. Looked up from germline, CDR1 is SQVTM and CDR2 is ANQGSEA. The ends were cut back, 7 bases at V and 4 bases at J, with 11 bases in the middle. CDR3 length: 12 amino acids. In nucleotides, the CDR3 is TGCAGCGGGAATGGCGCGTACAATGAGCAGTTCTTC. Its protein is CSGNGAYNEQFF.

The V gene is TRBV30, the J gene TRBJ1-3; D gene unclear. With 2 bases removed from V and 4 bases from J, the gap between germline ends came to 6 bases. The germline V gene has CDR1 GTSNPN and CDR2 SVGIG (reference sequence). There are 12 residues in the CDR3. CDR3 nucleotides: TGTGCCTGGAGTATGGACGGAAACACCATATATTTT. Protein sequence: CAWSMDGNTIYF.

The sample holds a few counts of this clone. The chain recombines TRBV19 with TRBJ2-1; 8 bases align to TRBD1. V gave up 2 bases and J gave up 5 bases; unmatched junction bases: 8. Germline CDR1 is LNHDA and CDR2 is SQIVND (reference sequence). The CDR3 contains 16 residues. CDR3 in amino acids: CASSILGQGGNNEQFF. CDR3 nucleotide sequence: TGTGCCAGTAGTATACTTGGACAGGGAGGCAACAATGAGCAGTTCTTC. Filled out from reference TRBV19 and TRBJ2-1, the complete variable domain reads DGGITQSPKYLFRKEGQNVTLSCEQNLNHDAMYWYRQDPGQGLRLIYYSQIVNDFQKGDIAEGYSVSREKKESFPLTVTSAQKNPTAFYLCASSILGQGGNNEQFFGPGTRLTVL.

V and J are TRBV18 and TRBJ2-5, with D tentatively TRBD2 (6 bases). Germline values: CDR1 KGHSH, CDR2 LQKENI. This CDR3 has 15 amino acids. Trimming pared 2 bases from V and 5 bases from J, leaving 15 bases between. The DNA for the CDR3 is TGTGCCAGCTCACCAGTCCAGGAGGGCACTGAGACCCAGTACTTC. Translating gives CASSPVQEGTETQYF.

The chain has TRBV7-8 and TRBJ1-2; unclear D gene. V lost 5 bases, J lost 5 bases, and 12 bases lay in between. CDR1 and CDR2 (germline): SGHVS, FQNEAQ. The CDR3 is 13 amino acids. The CDR3 DNA follows: TGTGCCAGCAGCGCGGACCCGAAGTATGGCTACACCTTC. This sequence encodes CASSADPKYGYTF.

The chain is built from TRBV27 and TRBJ2-3; no clear D gene. V was pared by 3 bases and J by 6 bases, with 10 bases between. Germline CDR1 and CDR2: MNHEY and SMNVEV (reference sequence). The CDR3 spans 13 residues. CDR3: CASSFRWADTQYF. The CDR3 coding sequence is TGTGCCAGCAGTTTTAGGTGGGCGGATACGCAGTATTTT.